A selection of T cell receptor beta chains follows, all from one sample in a study of siplizumab effects on memory and regulatory T cells. Assay used: immunoSEQ multiplex PCR; TCRdb lists only in-frame clones, some missing. The sample gives 80,000 to 130,000 clones, more than 85% of which show up once; 2.6% is in the top ten. The material sequenced was CD4+ T cells sorted from blood. These receptors originate from a human donor in good health. Some clones in this sample may be carry-over from other donors' samples. The CDR3 runs from the conserved cysteine through the conserved F or W. D genes are given only for firm matches. Clone size is shown for a subset of rows, as once, few, many or a class of expanded clone.

TRBV7-6,NA,TRBJ2-3,NA,TGTGCCAGCAGCTCACAGGGCGTAGATACGCAGTATTTT,CASSSQGVDTQYF
TRBV5-5,once,TRBJ2-1,NA,TGTGCCAGCAGCTCCATAGGCAATGAGCAGTTCTTC,CASSSIGNEQFF
TRBV5-6,NA,TRBJ2-4,NA,TGTGCCAGCAGCCCCGGCGAGTGGGCCAAAAACATTCAGTACTTC,CASSPGEWAKNIQYF
TRBV7-8,NA,TRBJ1-2,TRBD1,TGTGCCAGCAGTTTGACAGGGTCTCGTGGCTACACCTTC,CASSLTGSRGYTF
TRBV2,few,TRBJ1-2,TRBD1,TGTGCCAGCATCTACCGGGACAGGGGCTATGGCTACACCTTC,CASIYRDRGYGYTF
TRBV6-6,NA,TRBJ2-7,NA,TGTGCCAGCAGAGGGGACACCACCTACGAGCAGTACTTC,CASRGDTTYEQYF
TRBV7-9,once,TRBJ2-5,TRBD1,TGTGCCAGCAGCTTGCTGGGACAGGCGTCACCCCTGGAGACCCAGTACTTC,CASSLLGQASPLETQYF
TRBV15,NA,TRBJ1-4,NA,TGTGCCACCAGCAGGGTCAAGGGGGGGGATGAAAAACTGTTTTTT,CATSRVKGGDEKLFF
TRBV9,NA,TRBJ2-1,NA,TGTGCCAGCAGCGTAGAGCTTATCTACAATGAGCAGTTCTTC,CASSVELIYNEQFF
TRBV7-3,NA,TRBJ2-1,NA,TGTGCCAGCAGCCCTAACGGGGCCTTATCCTACAATGAGCAGTTCTTC,CASSPNGALSYNEQFF
TRBV11-2,NA,TRBJ2-3,NA,TGTGCCAGCAGCTATGGGTCGGCGGGGGATACGCAGTATTTT,CASSYGSAGDTQYF
TRBV11-2,NA,TRBJ1-2,NA,TGTGCCAGCAGCCCCAAACGGAGCTATGGCTACACCTTC,CASSPKRSYGYTF
TRBV6-6,NA,TRBJ2-7,NA,TGTGCCAGCAGCTGGGGCCTTGCGGACGAGCAGTACTTC,CASSWGLADEQYF
TRBV11-2,few,TRBJ2-5,NA,TGTGCCAGCAGCCAAACCGGGACACCGCAAGAGACCCAGTACTTC,CASSQTGTPQETQYF
TRBV6-6,NA,TRBJ1-2,NA,TGTGCCAGCAGTCTACAGGAGAGGTATGGCTACACCTTC,CASSLQERYGYTF
TRBV15,NA,TRBJ2-5,TRBD2,TGTGCCACCAGCGGGGGACTAGCGGGAGCAGTGGAGACCCAGTACTTC,CATSGGLAGAVETQYF
TRBV19,few,TRBJ1-3,NA,TGTGCCAGTAGTATTCAGGGTCGGAGCTCTGGAAACACCATATATTTT,CASSIQGRSSGNTIYF
TRBV19,NA,TRBJ2-2,TRBD2,TGTGCCAGTCGGACTAGCGGGAGGACCAACACCGGGGAGCTGTTTTTT,CASRTSGRTNTGELFF
TRBV6-1,NA,TRBJ2-7,TRBD1,TGTGCCAGCAGTGACCGGGACAGGGGACCTTACGAGCAGTACTTC,CASSDRDRGPYEQYF
TRBV19,NA,TRBJ1-1,NA,TGTGCCAGTAATGGAAGGATAGGCATGAACACTGAAGCTTTCTTT,CASNGRIGMNTEAFF
TRBV20-1,NA,TRBJ1-2,NA,TGCAGTGTGGGTGACTATGGCTACACCTTC,CSVGDYGYTF
TRBV7-9,NA,TRBJ1-4,NA,TGTGCCAGCAGCTTAATAGAGGGTTTATATAATGAAAAACTGTTTTTT,CASSLIEGLYNEKLFF
TRBV6-5,NA,TRBJ2-3,TRBD2,TGTGCCAGCAGTTGGCGGGAGGGCGATACGCAGTATTTT,CASSWREGDTQYF
TRBV9,NA,TRBJ2-1,TRBD2,TGTGCCAGCAGCCTTAGCGGGGCATCCTACAATGAGCAGTTCTTC,CASSLSGASYNEQFF
TRBV6-5,NA,TRBJ1-3,NA,TGTGCCAGCCGTGCATTTTCTGGAAACACCATATATTTT,CASRAFSGNTIYF
TRBV19,few,TRBJ1-5,NA,TGTGCCAGTAGTAGGGAGGTCCAGCATTTT,CASSREVQHF